Here is one T cell receptor (beta chain) with its context. What it recognizes is unknown. Profiled with immunoSEQ multiplex PCR; TCRdb holds only in-frame clones, not every one. The sample yields fewer than 150,000 clones, 88% seen once. Timing groups of about 4 and about 12 weeks for second doses were pooled. CDR1 is LNHNV, CDR2 YYDKDF, per germline (reference sequence). Trimming pared 3 bases from V and 7 bases from J, leaving 13 bases between. The CDR3 covers 14 residues. This record belongs to a study of T cell responses to AZD1222 COVID-19 vaccine. Regarding the study as a whole: Donors were chiefly white British, with a greater number of females, and clonal diversity was perhaps underestimated. Rises in breadth and depth of Spike-specific TCRs came after two AZD1222 doses. The number of AZD1222 recipients seropositive at baseline was only five to seven.

This TCR was sampled from an adult who received the AZD1222 COVID-19 vaccine. The sample was peripheral blood, taken 28 days after the second AZD1222 dose. The chain combines TRBV15 with TRBJ1-3; D is unclear. The CDR3 region has the DNA TGTGCCACCAGCAGTGGTCTAGTTTCTAACACCATATATTTT. Translation: CATSSGLVSNTIYF. Variable domain in full (rest from reference TRBV15 and TRBJ1-3): DAMVIQNPRYQVTQFGKPVTLSCSQTLNHNVMYWYQQKSSQAPKLLFHYYDKDFNNEADTPDNFQSRRPNTSFCFLDIRSPGLGDTAMYLCATSSGLVSNTIYFGEGSWLTVV.